A single sample is the source of the 22 T cell receptor beta chains below, sequenced in a study of vaccination and CD4 T cells after COVID-19. TCRdb reprocessed the PCR reads with MiXCR, giving one entry per CDR3 protein. The sample contains approximately 23,000 distinct CDR3 sequences, under 60% of which appear only once. The sequencing here drew on CD4+ T cells from blood, taken before SARS-CoV-2 vaccination. These receptors were collected from a human donor who had recovered from COVID-19.

This clonotype showed up just once. The chain recombines TRBV2 with TRBJ2-1; 15 bases are shared with TRBD2. Per germline, CDR1 SNHLY and CDR2 FYNNEI. V lost 5 bases, J lost 0 bases, and 2 bases stayed unmatched. The CDR3 runs to 17 residues. Here the CDR3 reads CASSQGLAGGSYNEQFF. In nucleotides, the CDR3 is TGTGCCAGCAGTCAGGGACTAGCGGGAGGCTCCTACAATGAGCAGTTCTTC. The full variable domain, in which reference TRBV2 and TRBJ2-1 provide the parts outside the CDR3, is EPEVTQTPSHQVTQMGQEVILRCVPISNHLYFYWYRQILGQKVEFLVSFYNNEISEKSEIFDDQFSVERPDGSNFTLKIRSTKLEDSAMYFCASSQGLAGGSYNEQFFGPGTRLTVL.

This clonotype was found a few times. The V gene is TRBV7-9, the J gene TRBJ1-6; D is uncertain. Trimming left V 7 bases short and J 5 bases short, with 15 bases between. The CDR3 covers 15 residues. CDR1 and CDR2 (germline): SEHNR, FQNEAQ (reference sequence). The CDR3 region is CASTSYGVNNSPLHF. Here the CDR3 DNA reads TGTGCCAGCACCTCGTACGGGGTTAATAATTCACCCCTCCACTTT.

This clonotype was found a few times. The chain couples TRBV6-5 to TRBJ2-5; D possibly corresponds to TRBD2 (6 bases). V shed 4 bases and J shed 4 bases, with 7 bases lying between them. Germline CDR1 is MNHEY and CDR2 is SVGAGI. The CDR3 is made up of 12 amino acids. The CDR3 loop reads CASSWRGETQYF. CDR3 in DNA: TGTGCCAGCAGTTGGAGGGGAGAGACCCAGTACTTC.

The V and J genes are TRBV28 and TRBJ1-1, with no clear D. Germline loops: CDR1 MDHEN, CDR2 SYDVKM. The germline V and J ends were trimmed by 5 bases and 0 bases, with 10 bases remaining between them. The CDR3 is made up of 14 amino acids. The CDR3 bases are TGTGCCAGCAGTCCCTTCGAGATGAACACTGAAGCTTTCTTT. Protein product: CASSPFEMNTEAFF.

V usage is TRBV6-1 and J usage is TRBJ1-5; 10 bases line up with TRBD1. V gave up 4 bases and J gave up 6 bases; unmatched junction bases: 6. This CDR3 spans 15 amino acids. The V gene's germline CDR1 is MNHNS and CDR2 SASEGT. The CDR3 loop reads CASSAGQGEVQPQHF. The CDR3 DNA is TGTGCCAGCAGTGCAGGACAGGGGGAAGTTCAGCCCCAGCATTTT.

Written as DNA, the CDR3 is TGTGCCAGTAGTATGGGACAGGGGGCCGTCGAGCAGTACTTC. It yields the protein CASSMGQGAVEQYF. The chain employs TRBV19 and TRBJ2-7; TRBD1 aligns across 12 bases. The CDR3 is made up of 14 amino acids. V gave up 3 bases and J gave up 6 bases; unmatched junction bases: 3. CDR1 LNHDA and CDR2 SQIVND come from the germline V gene (reference sequence).

Details on this clonotype: An end of the junction differs from the germline gene, which may be a read error. This sequence joins TRBV28 and TRBJ2-7; D possibly corresponds to TRBD2 (6 bases). There are 14 residues in the CDR3. Germline V lookup: CDR1 MDHEN, CDR2 SYDVKM. The CDR3: CASSSPGTVYGQYF. The CDR3 DNA reads as TGTGCCAGCAGTTCTCCAGGGACTGTGTACGGGCAGTACTTC.

The chain has TRBV20-1 and TRBJ2-6, with D possibly TRBD1 on 6 matching bases. Germline-derived CDR1 and CDR2 are DFQATT and SNEGSKA (reference sequence). V lost 1 base and J lost 1, with 14 bases in between. The CDR3 spans 17 residues. CDR3 sequence (DNA): TGCAGTGCTAGAGTCTTAGGGACAACTTCTGGGGCCAACGTCCTGACTTTC. Translated, it gives CSARVLGTTSGANVLTF.

This chain connects TRBV5-4 to TRBJ1-2; a weak D match, TRBD1 (5 bases). The CDR3 covers 14 residues. Trimming stripped 5 bases from V and 7 bases from J, with 18 bases between. Germline values: CDR1 SGHNT, CDR2 YYREEE (reference sequence). CDR3 in DNA: TGTGCCAGCAGGGCCGGGACGGTCACACTTGGCTACACCTTC. Protein product: CASRAGTVTLGYTF.

The chain has TRBV6-1 and TRBJ2-7; TRBD1 matches at 9 bases. The CDR3 extends over 15 amino acids. The V gene end was trimmed by 6 bases and the J gene end by 5 bases; junction bases not matched to a gene: 11. Germline CDR1 is MNHNS and CDR2 is SASEGT. CDR3 amino acids: CASRKIQGASDEQYF. In DNA, the CDR3 is TGTGCCAGCAGGAAAATACAGGGGGCTTCTGACGAGCAGTACTTC.

The V call is TRBV28, the J call TRBJ2-1; 11 bases match TRBD2. In germline, CDR1 is MDHEN, CDR2 SYDVKM. CDR3 length: 19 residues. J was trimmed by 7 bases and V by 6 bases; bases with no gene match: 20. CDR3 sequence reads: CASSTEGGTSSGRRNEQFF. CDR3 bases: TGTGCCAGCAGCACAGAGGGGGGCACATCTAGCGGGAGGCGGAATGAGCAGTTCTTC.

The chain couples TRBV20-1 to TRBJ1-1; D gene uncertain. V was shortened by 6 bases and J by 0 bases, with 14 bases between the two germline ends. The CDR3 length is 14 residues. The germline V gene encodes CDR1 DFQATT and CDR2 SNEGSKA (reference sequence). This CDR3 is CSAPRGALNTEAFF. The CDR3 region has the DNA TGCAGTGCCCCACGGGGAGCACTGAACACTGAAGCTTTCTTT.

This clonotype was recorded a few times. The genes are TRBV20-1 and TRBJ1-5; TRBD1 matches at 10 bases. V lost 7 bases and J lost 5; bases outside the gene matches: 2. This CDR3 region has 12 residues. Per the germline V gene, CDR1 is DFQATT and CDR2 is SNEGSKA (reference sequence). The CDR3 sequence is CSVGTGDQPQHF. For the CDR3, the DNA is TGCAGTGTCGGGACAGGGGATCAGCCCCAGCATTTT.

This clonotype was counted between two and nine times. The chain uses TRBV20-1 and TRBJ2-7, with a tentative D call TRBD1 (6 bases). CDR1 and CDR2 from the germline V gene are DFQATT and SNEGSKA (reference sequence). V lost 5 bases to trimming and J lost 3 bases, with 14 bases between them. This CDR3 region has 13 residues. CDR3 loop: CSAVQGGRYEQYF. CDR3 DNA sequence: TGCAGTGCTGTACAGGGTGGACGCTACGAGCAGTACTTC.

This clonotype was found a few times. V usage is TRBV27 and J usage is TRBJ2-4; 7 nucleotides align to TRBD1. The V gene's germline CDR1 is MNHEY and CDR2 SMNVEV (reference sequence). The CDR3 contains 18 residues. V gave up 4 bases and J gave up 1 base; unmatched junction bases: 13. The CDR3 DNA reads TGTGCCAGCAGTTCCCGACCCTCGACAGGGACGGCCAAAAACATTCAGTACTTC. Translation gives CASSSRPSTGTAKNIQYF.

The rearrangement joins TRBV4-2 to TRBJ2-5; D possibly corresponds to TRBD2 (6 bases). Trimming took off 1 base at V and 3 bases at J, with 9 bases between the two ends. The CDR3 length is 14 residues. Germline V gives CDR1 LGHNA, CDR2 YNFKEQ. The CDR3 DNA sequence: TGTGCCAGCAGCCAAGCCGGGACTGAAGAGACCCAGTACTTC. Its protein is CASSQAGTEETQYF.

CDR3 coding DNA: TGTGCCAGCAGTAGACCGGGACAGGGACACTCTGGAAACACCATATATTTT. Amino acid sequence: CASSRPGQGHSGNTIYF. V is TRBV28 and J is TRBJ1-3, with 9 bases identical to TRBD1. The V gene end was trimmed by 5 bases and the J gene end by 0 bases; junction bases not matched to a gene: 8. The germline CDR1 and CDR2 sequences are MDHEN and SYDVKM. The CDR3 is 17 residues long.

The sample holds a few counts of this clonotype. The CDR3 DNA sequence: TGCAGTGCTGAAGTCCGGGACAGGGGTGGAAACACCATATATTTT. Its translation is CSAEVRDRGGNTIYF. The V gene is TRBV20-1, the J gene TRBJ1-3; 10 nucleotides line up with TRBD1. This CDR3 region has 15 residues. The J segment lost 3 bases and the V segment lost 5 bases, leaving 7 bases of the junction unmatched. Germline V gene data show CDR1 as DFQATT and CDR2 as SNEGSKA (reference sequence).

The chain recombines TRBV5-1 with TRBJ1-3; 9 bases are a match to TRBD1. CDR1 and CDR2 (germline): SGHRS, YFSETQ. Germline trimming cut 0 bases from V and 4 bases from J; bases unmatched to any gene: 5. The CDR3 covers 16 residues. The CDR3 nucleotides read TGCGCCAGCAGCTTGGGAGGGACAGGGCAAGGAAACACCATATATTTT. It translates to CASSLGGTGQGNTIYF.

This clonotype turned up a few times. The rearrangement links TRBV19 to TRBJ2-7, with D unclear. Trimming removed 3 bases from V and 2 bases from J, with 11 bases in between. The CDR3 length is 14 residues. Germline V gene data show CDR1 as LNHDA and CDR2 as SQIVND (reference sequence). This chain's CDR3 is CASSMDALTYEQYF. The DNA of the CDR3 is TGTGCCAGTAGTATGGACGCACTTACCTACGAGCAGTACTTC.

This clonotype was detected a few times. V usage is TRBV6-5 and J usage is TRBJ1-2; D is uncertain. CDR3 size: 14 residues. The germline V and J ends were trimmed by 4 bases and 2 bases, with 11 bases remaining between them. In germline, CDR1 is MNHEY, CDR2 SVGAGI. CDR3 nucleotide sequence: TGTGCCAGCAGTTGGGCGCAGGTAAACTATGGCTACACCTTC. It is translated as CASSWAQVNYGYTF.

The CDR3 loop is CASTATGEGVIQYF. The CDR3 DNA reads as TGCGCCAGCACGGCAACAGGAGAGGGGGTCATTCAGTACTTC. The V gene is TRBV5-1, the J gene TRBJ2-4; tentative D call: TRBD1 (6 bases). Germline CDR1 reads SGHRS; CDR2 reads YFSETQ. Trimming took 6 bases from V and 9 from J, leaving 19 bases between them. The CDR3 has 14 residues.